These 23 T cell receptor beta chains originate from one sample sequenced in a study of blood T cell repertoires in COVID-19 (dated by TCRdb to the early 2020s). The library was produced with the immunoSEQ multiplex PCR assay. This immuneACCESS table, as held by TCRdb, lists in-frame sequences with V and J called but not all clones. Of the missing ones, under half trace to an unresolved V gene in checked studies; the others have no known cause. The sample table contains more than 110,000 clones; only one count was recorded for roughly 84% of them. More than 3.5% of the sample goes to the ten largest clones. The sequencing sample was made of peripheral blood. The receptor set was obtained from an older woman with acute or convalescent COVID-19.

This rearrangement joins TRBV24-1 to TRBJ2-3; TRBD1 aligns across 8 bases. There are 12 residues in the CDR3. Germline loops: CDR1 KGHDR, CDR2 SFDVKD. The J segment lost 6 bases and the V segment lost 6 bases, leaving 1 base of the junction unmatched. The CDR3 sequence: CATSQGADTQYF. In nucleotides, the CDR3 is TGTGCCACCAGTCAGGGGGCGGATACGCAGTATTTT.

The chain carries TRBV7-9 and TRBJ1-4, with D perhaps matching TRBD1 (5 bases). Germline V gene data show CDR1 as SEHNR and CDR2 as FQNEAQ (reference sequence). The V and J ends lost 5 bases and 8 bases respectively, with 15 bases between them. CDR3 length: 14 amino acids. The CDR3 protein is CASSPYGGSEKLFF. The CDR3 DNA reads TGTGCCAGCAGCCCTTATGGGGGGTCCGAAAAACTGTTTTTT.

The count of this clone is one. The chain is built from TRBV19 and TRBJ2-2; possible D gene TRBD1, 5 bases. Trimming took 3 bases from V and 5 from J, leaving 10 bases between them. The CDR3 spans 14 residues. Germline V gene sequence: CDR1 LNHDA, CDR2 SQIVND (reference sequence). In DNA form, the CDR3 reads TGTGCCAGTAGTATGGCAGGGTTAACCGGGGAGCTGTTTTTT. Encoded protein: CASSMAGLTGELFF.

The chain couples TRBV19 to TRBJ1-1, with 11 bases fitting TRBD1. CDR1 is LNHDA and CDR2 is SQIVND in the germline V gene (reference sequence). The CDR3 runs 16 residues. Losses at the gene ends were 4 bases for V and 3 bases for J; bases not matched to a gene: 7. The CDR3 nucleotides are TGTGCCAGTAGTACGGGACAGGGGGTCGCGTACACTGAAGCTTTCTTT. It specifies CASSTGQGVAYTEAFF. The full variable domain, in which reference TRBV19 and TRBJ1-1 provide the parts outside the CDR3, is DGGITQSPKYLFRKEGQNVTLSCEQNLNHDAMYWYRQDPGQGLRLIYYSQIVNDFQKGDIAEGYSVSREKKESFPLTVTSAQKNPTAFYLCASSTGQGVAYTEAFFGQGTRLTVV.

The V call is TRBV21-1, the J call TRBJ2-2; whether TRBD2, the table's D call, matches the DNA was not checked. TRBV21-1 is reported as a pseudogene. CDR3 length equals 16 residues. CDR3 protein: CASREDKKGSRGELFF. The CDR3 DNA is TGTGCCAGCAGGGAGGATAAGAAAGGGTCCCGAGGGGAGCTGTTTTTT.

J is TRBJ2-1 and V is TRBV4-1; D perhaps matches TRBD1 (6 bases). The CDR3 contains 18 residues. Germline V gene sequence: CDR1 MGHRA, CDR2 YSYEKL. Trimming removed 2 bases from V and 3 bases from J, with 20 bases in between. For the CDR3, the DNA is TGCGCCAGCAGCCAACAACATGGGGGACAATTCCTCTACAATGAGCAGTTCTTC. Residues: CASSQQHGGQFLYNEQFF.

CDR3 sequence (DNA): TGTGCCAGCAGCCTATCACAGGGGAACACTGAAGCTTTCTTT. It codes for CASSLSQGNTEAFF. The chain couples TRBV5-4 to TRBJ1-1; D may be TRBD1 (6 bases). The CDR3 extends over 14 amino acids. The ends were cut back, 4 bases at V and 1 base at J, with 11 bases in the middle. Germline V gives CDR1 SGHNT, CDR2 YYREEE (reference sequence).

The rearrangement joins TRBV5-4 to TRBJ2-5; 7 bases are shared with TRBD2. Unmatched junction bases numbered 2, after V lost 3 bases and J lost 0 bases. The CDR3 extends over 14 amino acids. Germline CDR1 reads SGHNT; CDR2 reads YYREEE (reference sequence). CDR3 region: CASSYLADQETQYF. CDR3 nucleotide sequence: TGTGCCAGCAGCTACCTAGCGGACCAAGAGACCCAGTACTTC. The complete variable domain, with remaining parts taken from reference TRBV5-4 and TRBJ2-5, reads ETGVTQSPTHLIKTRGQQVTLRCSSQSGHNTVSWYQQALGQGPQFIFQYYREEENGRGNFPPRFSGLQFPNYSSELNVNALELDDSALYLCASSYLADQETQYFGPGTRLLVL.

The chain is built from TRBV15 and TRBJ2-1, with 12 bases matching TRBD2. Trimming removed 5 bases from V and 8 bases from J; junction bases left unmatched: 13. The germline gives CDR1 LNHNV, CDR2 YYDKDF (reference sequence). CDR3 length equals 17 residues. CDR3 protein: CATSRRRTSGVSDEQFF. The CDR3 nucleotides read TGTGCCACCAGCCGACGAAGGACTAGCGGGGTTTCGGATGAGCAGTTCTTC.

This rearrangement joins TRBV27 to TRBJ2-1, with 7 nucleotides matching TRBD2. This CDR3 has 16 amino acids. CDR1 is MNHEY and CDR2 is SMNVEV in the germline V gene (reference sequence). V lost 5 bases and J lost 7; bases outside the gene matches: 14. The CDR3 nucleotides are TGTGCCAGCAGTCCCGGGGGGAAGGGCCGAATAAATGAGCAGTTCTTC. Its protein is CASSPGGKGRINEQFF.

This chain joins TRBV18 and TRBJ2-2; 9 bases line up with TRBD1. Germline values: CDR1 KGHSH, CDR2 LQKENI. The CDR3 contains 16 residues. With V trimmed by 2 bases and J by 2 bases, 3 bases remained unmatched. CDR3 residues: CASSPRTGANTGELFF. The CDR3 region has the DNA TGTGCCAGCTCACCAAGGACAGGGGCCAACACCGGGGAGCTGTTTTTT.

The chain combines TRBV4-3 with TRBJ2-1; TRBD1 matches 9 bases. CDR1 and CDR2 from the germline V gene are LGHNA and YSLEER. The CDR3 contains 13 residues. J lost 13 bases, V lost 4 bases, and 8 bases had no gene match. In DNA, the CDR3 is TGCGCCAGCAGCCCACCTGGACAGGGGAATCAGTTCTTC. Amino acid sequence: CASSPPGQGNQFF.

This chain links TRBV2 with TRBJ2-1; 7 bases agree with TRBD2. The CDR3 runs 14 residues. The V gene's germline CDR1 is SNHLY and CDR2 FYNNEI. V lost 4 bases, J lost 5 bases, and 5 bases stayed unmatched. The CDR3 region is CASSGGRADNEQFF. DNA for the CDR3: TGTGCCAGCAGTGGGGGGAGGGCCGACAATGAGCAGTTCTTC. Full variable domain (missing parts from reference TRBV2 and TRBJ2-1): EPEVTQTPSHQVTQMGQEVILRCVPISNHLYFYWYRQILGQKVEFLVSFYNNEISEKSEIFDDQFSVERPDGSNFTLKIRSTKLEDSAMYFCASSGGRADNEQFFGPGTRLTVL.

The rearrangement links TRBV7-9 to TRBJ2-6; D ambiguous. Per germline, CDR1 SEHNR and CDR2 FQNEAQ (reference sequence). The CDR3 runs 15 residues. The V end was cut by 5 bases, the J end by 1 base, with 9 bases between. CDR3 DNA sequence: TGTGCCAGCAGCCGAGAGAAGTCTGGGGCCAACGTCCTGACTTTC. Protein product: CASSREKSGANVLTF.

The V and J genes are TRBV6-2 or TRBV6-3 and TRBJ1-6, with 7 bases lining up with TRBD1. The trim removed 0 bases at V and 6 bases at J, leaving 5 bases unmatched. Looked up from germline, CDR1 is MNHEY and CDR2 is SVGEGT. The CDR3 has 16 amino acids. The CDR3 reads CASSYSGTDGNSPLHF. The CDR3 coding sequence is TGTGCCAGCAGTTACTCGGGGACAGATGGTAATTCACCCCTCCACTTT.

This clone has a single count. The CDR3 loop is CASQREGNTGELFF. CDR3 coding DNA: TGTGCCAGCCAGCGGGAGGGAAACACCGGGGAGCTGTTTTTT. The chain links TRBV7-3 to TRBJ2-2; the match to TRBD2 covers 10 bases. Germline trimming cut 8 bases from V and 2 bases from J; bases unmatched to any gene: 2. Per the germline V gene, CDR1 is SGHTA and CDR2 is FQGTGA. CDR3 length equals 14 residues.

V is TRBV6-2 or TRBV6-3 and J is TRBJ1-2, with D unresolved. Germline V gene data show CDR1 as MNHEY and CDR2 as SVGEGT. The CDR3 spans 15 residues. Trimming pared 0 bases from V and 8 bases from J, leaving 16 bases between. The CDR3 DNA sequence: TGTGCCAGCAGTTACTCGATCAAACTTGGAGGGGGCTACACCTTC. Translating it yields CASSYSIKLGGGYTF.

This rearrangement joins TRBV7-9 to TRBJ2-7; maybe TRBD1 (5 bases). Trimming left V 1 base short and J 3 bases short, with 10 bases between. The CDR3 contains 14 residues. Germline V lookup: CDR1 SEHNR, CDR2 FQNEAQ (reference sequence). The CDR3 sequence: CASSLGGQHYEQYF. The CDR3 nucleotides are TGTGCCAGCAGCTTAGGAGGACAACACTACGAGCAGTACTTC.

The chain employs TRBV19 and TRBJ1-5; 7 bases line up with TRBD1. V shed 4 bases, J shed 7 bases, and the junction held 13 bases outside the gene matches. CDR1 and CDR2 from the germline V gene are LNHDA and SQIVND (reference sequence). This CDR3 is 16 amino acids long. In nucleotides, the CDR3 is TGTGCCAGTAGTAGAGCAGGGGGGATTTTTCTCCAGCCCCAGCATTTT. Amino acid sequence: CASSRAGGIFLQPQHF.

The chain joins TRBV28 to TRBJ1-5, with D perhaps TRBD1 (6 bases). The V gene lost 6 bases and the J gene lost 3 bases, with 15 bases spanning the gap. This CDR3 has 15 residues. Germline lookup yields CDR1 MDHEN and CDR2 SYDVKM. The CDR3: CASRSWQGNNQPQHF. The CDR3 DNA reads as TGTGCCAGCAGGTCTTGGCAGGGGAACAATCAGCCCCAGCATTTT.

The chain is built from TRBV5-1 and TRBJ2-2, with 8 bases that match TRBD2. Looked up from germline, CDR1 is SGHRS and CDR2 is YFSETQ. With 3 bases clipped from V and 5 bases from J, the junction kept 6 bases outside the gene matches. This CDR3 comprises 15 residues. The CDR3 nucleotides read TGCGCCAGCAGCTCCCTTTTAGCGGGGACCGGGGAGCTGTTTTTT. This gives the protein CASSSLLAGTGELFF.

The chain has TRBV9 and TRBJ1-2; D unclear. Deletions cut 3 bases from V and 2 bases from J, with 11 bases between. Germline CDR1 is SGDLS and CDR2 is YYNGEE. This CDR3 region has 14 residues. CDR3 sequence reads: CASSASGSNYGYTF. DNA of the CDR3: TGTGCCAGCAGCGCGTCGGGGAGCAACTATGGCTACACCTTC. The full variable domain, in which reference TRBV9 and TRBJ1-2 provide the parts outside the CDR3, is DSGVTQTPKHLITATGQRVTLRCSPRSGDLSVYWYQQSLDQGLQFLIQYYNGEERAKGNILERFSAQQFPDLHSELNLSSLELGDSALYFCASSASGSNYGYTFGSGTRLTVV.

The rearrangement uses TRBV12-1 and TRBJ2-1; TRBD2, the table's D call, lacks a check against the DNA. TRBV12-1 constitutes a pseudogene. This CDR3 is built from 15 residues. The CDR3 loop is CASSFQRELHNEQFF. CDR3 DNA: TGTGCCAGCAGCTTCCAGCGGGAACTTCACAATGAGCAGTTCTTC.